These T cell receptor beta chains were read from a single sample in a study of blood T cell repertoires in COVID-19. Produced via immunoSEQ multiplex PCR; TCRdb's table is partial and in-frame only. Here the sample spans tens of thousands of clones, roughly 80% being singletons. The sequenced material came from peripheral blood. The source of these receptors is a woman aged 65 to 85 with acute or convalescent COVID-19. Both conserved end residues are part of each CDR3. D genes are given only for firm matches. Clone size is given for some rows only: seen once, a few or many times, or a class if the clone is expanded.

size | D | J | V | CDR3 | DNA
many | NA | TRBJ2-3 | TRBV4-3 | CASSQESSTDTQYF | TGCGCCAGCAGCCAAGAATCTAGCACAGATACGCAGTATTTT
NA | NA | TRBJ2-5 | TRBV25-1 | CASSDVFRTQYF | TGTGCCAGCAGTGATGTGTTTAGGACCCAGTACTTC
NA | TRBD1 | TRBJ1-5 | TRBV4-2 | CASSQAGQMNQPQHF | TGTGCCAGCAGCCAAGCGGGACAGATGAATCAGCCCCAGCATTTT
NA | TRBD2 | TRBJ2-5 | TRBV3-1/TRBV3-2 | CASSQDSFGGGPGETQYF | TGTGCCAGCAGCCAAGACTCCTTCGGGGGAGGGCCAGGGGAGACCCAGTACTTC
NA | NA | TRBJ1-1 | TRBV19 | CASSFNPDREAFF | TGTGCCAGTAGCTTTAACCCGGACAGAGAAGCTTTCTTT
NA | TRBD1 | TRBJ2-7 | TRBV28 | CASNTEGAGGYEQYF | TGTGCCAGCAATACCGAAGGGGCAGGGGGCTACGAGCAGTACTTC
NA | TRBD2 | TRBJ2-1 | TRBV25-1 | CASSATSGSVFF | TGTGCCAGCAGCGCAACTAGCGGGAGTGTGTTCTTC
NA | NA | TRBJ2-2 | TRBV3-1/TRBV3-2 | CASSQDSRGGELFF | TGTGCCAGCAGCCAAGACAGCCGGGGCGGGGAGCTGTTTTTT
NA | TRBD2 | TRBJ2-5 | TRBV12-5 | CASAPERGRETQYF | TGTGCTAGTGCTCCCGAGCGGGGACGGGAGACCCAGTACTTC
NA | NA | TRBJ2-5 | TRBV11-1 | CASSPRTDQETQYF | TGTGCCAGCAGCCCCCGGACAGATCAAGAGACCCAGTACTTC
NA | TRBD1 | TRBJ1-5 | TRBV28 | CASSRPTGAVQPQHF | TGTGCCAGCAGCCGACCGACAGGGGCGGTCCAGCCCCAGCATTTT
NA | NA | TRBJ1-2 | TRBV24-1 | CATSSDGGGQIHNYGYTF | TGTGCCACCAGCTCCGATGGGGGGGGGCAGATCCATAACTATGGCTACACCTTC
NA | NA | TRBJ1-3 | TRBV30 | CAKRQDSGNTIYF | TGTGCCAAAAGACAGGACTCTGGAAACACCATATATTTT
NA | NA | TRBJ2-7 | TRBV28 | CASSPPGGHEQYF | TGTGCCAGCAGTCCTCCGGGGGGCCACGAGCAGTACTTC
NA | TRBD1 | TRBJ1-1 | TRBV10-3 | CAIRQGVMNTEAFF | TGTGCCATCAGACAGGGGGTAATGAACACTGAAGCTTTCTTT
NA | NA | TRBJ1-1 | TRBV12-3/TRBV12-4 | CASSRGNTEAFF | TGTGCCAGCAGCCGGGGGAACACTGAAGCTTTCTTT
NA | NA | TRBJ2-5 | TRBV5-1 | CASSLDFQGQETQYF | TGCGCCAGCAGCTTGGACTTCCAGGGACAAGAGACCCAGTACTTC
few | TRBD1 | TRBJ1-6 | TRBV27 | CASRRLTGQGNNSPLHF | TGTGCCAGCAGGCGCCTTACGGGACAGGGGAATAATTCACCCCTCCACTTT
once | TRBD1 | TRBJ1-4 | TRBV3-1/TRBV3-2 | CASSQPGTGYEKLFF | TGTGCCAGCAGCCAGCCCGGGACAGGGTATGAAAAACTGTTTTTT
few | NA | TRBJ1-2 | TRBV4-1 | CASSRAGSTYGYTF | TGCGCCAGCAGCCGGGCGGGATCTACCTATGGCTACACCTTC
NA | TRBD1 | TRBJ2-1 | TRBV19 | CASSIDRGPHNEQFF | TGTGCCAGTAGTATTGACAGGGGGCCGCACAATGAGCAGTTCTTC
NA | NA | TRBJ1-6 | TRBV18 | CASSPGGNSPLHF | TGTGCCAGCTCACCAGGGGGGAATTCACCCCTCCACTTT